This TCR beta chain was recorded in a study of T cell responses to AZD1222 COVID-19 vaccine. CDR1 is SGHTA and CDR2 is FQGNSA in the germline V gene. With 7 bases removed from V and 2 bases from J, the gap between germline ends came to 13 bases. The CDR3 totals 14 residues. The study, taken as a whole, reports: At study baseline, merely several AZD1222 recipients were seropositive. Donor demographics were predominantly white British with a female majority; clonal diversity may be underestimated. Spike was spanned by vaccine-associated CD4 TCRs, with dominance at 160-218 and 743-854.

Profiling relied on immunoSEQ multiplex PCR, and the TCRdb table lists in-frame clones only, not all of them. The sample consists of approximately 120,000 clones, about 90% of them appearing once. On this clone itself: The antigen remains undetermined.

The rearrangement links TRBV7-2 to TRBJ2-3; a weak D match, TRBD1 (5 bases). This sample comprised peripheral blood, obtained on day 0 of AZD1222 vaccination. This receptor was identified in an adult in good health. CDR3 in DNA: TGTGCCAGCAAGGGGTCGGCGGTCACAGATACGCAGTATTTT. Amino acid sequence: CASKGSAVTDTQYF. Looking up the rest from reference TRBV7-2 and TRBJ2-3 gives the full variable domain: GAGVSQSPSNKVTEKGKDVELRCDPISGHTALYWYRQSLGQGLEFLIYFQGNSAPDKSGLPSDRFSAERTGGSVSTLTIQRTQQEDSAVYLCASKGSAVTDTQYFGPGTRLTVL.